The clone carrying this T cell receptor (beta chain) was seen a handful of times. Its antigen is not known. Scientists made TCR beta libraries using quantitative 5'-RACE with molecular barcodes. TCRdb reprocessed the 5' RACE reads with MiXCR, giving one entry per CDR3 protein. The data contain about 540,000 distinct CDR3 sequences, roughly 12% of them singletons. This entry belongs to a study of CD8 T cells in ankylosing spondylitis. Points from the study as a whole: About 8 highly homologous variants made up a TCR beta motif, and this motif appeared characteristic of ankylosing spondylitis blood. Some motif variants had been reported before (in reactive arthritis synovial fluid and blood). Clones linked to disease, bearing a CD8+ phenotype, were relatively rare in peripheral blood.

Trimming stripped 4 bases from V and 4 bases from J, with 11 bases between. This CDR3 region has 14 residues. Germline V gene lookup returns CDR1 SGHRS and CDR2 YFSETQ. V gene TRBV5-1 combines with J gene TRBJ1-4, with D unresolved. The sequence derives from a male donor with ankylosing spondylitis. Sample: blood, either unsorted or a sorted T cell fraction (not recorded which). Here the CDR3 reads CASSILTRNEKLFF. Written as DNA, the CDR3 is TGCGCCAGCAGCATTTTGACCCGTAATGAAAAACTGTTTTTT.